The text below deals with one T cell receptor (beta chain). This sample is drawn from a study of cytomegalovirus exposure and HLA in healthy donors. The V segment lost 4 bases and the J segment 3 bases; nucleotides outside the gene matches: 4. Germline values: CDR1 SGHTA, CDR2 FQGTGA. The length of the CDR3 is 14 residues. Primers for the PCR totalled 60 Vbeta and 13 Jbeta. Measured with immunoSEQ multiplex PCR; TCRdb has only the in-frame clones, and not every one. The sample is made up of roughly 53,000 clones, and the top ten hold approximately 2.4% of it. The chain uses TRBV7-3 and TRBJ2-3; TRBD2 matches at 7 bases. The sequenced material came from PBMCs. This receptor was identified in a female donor in good health and CMV-seronegative. CDR3 residues: CASSSPGGTDTQYF. The CDR3 DNA follows: TGTGCCAGCAGCTCCCCGGGGGGAACAGATACGCAGTATTTT.